This is a list of T cell receptor beta chains from one sample in a study of T cell repertoires in cytomegalovirus infection. TCRdb ran MiXCR on the reads and lists one entry per CDR3 protein. The table includes about 180,000 distinct CDR3 sequences, 14% detected once. The specimen sequenced was PBMCs. Receptor source: a human donor in good health (CMV status not recorded). Some clones in this sample may be carry-over from other donors' samples. Both conserved end residues are part of each CDR3. Fields, in order: D gene, J gene, clone size, V gene, CDR3 DNA, CDR3 protein. A D gene is named only where the DNA matches it firmly. Part of the rows lack a size; the others show once, few, many or a class for expanded clones.

D gene: .
J gene: TRBJ2-7
clone size: .
V gene: TRBV14
CDR3 DNA: TGTGCCAGCAGTCGACACGACGAGCAGTACTTC
CDR3 protein: CASSRHDEQYF

D gene: TRBD2
J gene: TRBJ2-3
clone size: many
V gene: TRBV7-2
CDR3 DNA: TGTGCCAGCAGCCCCGGGGGGGGATCGAATACGCAGTATTTT
CDR3 protein: CASSPGGGSNTQYF

D gene: .
J gene: TRBJ2-7
clone size: .
V gene: TRBV5-4
CDR3 DNA: TGTGCCAGCAGCCCGGACAGTCGCCCCTACGAGCAGTACTTC
CDR3 protein: CASSPDSRPYEQYF

D gene: .
J gene: TRBJ1-3
clone size: .
V gene: TRBV29-1
CDR3 DNA: TGCAGCTTCAGGGCTGGAAACACCATATATTTT
CDR3 protein: CSFRAGNTIYF

D gene: .
J gene: TRBJ2-7
clone size: few
V gene: TRBV28
CDR3 DNA: TGTGCCAGCAGTTTCCGGGACGGATTCTACGAGCAGTACTTC
CDR3 protein: CASSFRDGFYEQYF

D gene: .
J gene: TRBJ1-1
clone size: many
V gene: TRBV4-1
CDR3 DNA: TGCGCCAGCAGCCAAGACCTCGGCAGGGTCGGCACTGAAGCTTTCTTT
CDR3 protein: CASSQDLGRVGTEAFF

D gene: .
J gene: TRBJ1-1
clone size: many
V gene: TRBV20-1
CDR3 DNA: TGCAGTGCTAATCGGCAGGAGGCCATGAACACTGAAGCTTTCTTT
CDR3 protein: CSANRQEAMNTEAFF

D gene: TRBD1
J gene: TRBJ2-1
clone size: few
V gene: TRBV6-5
CDR3 DNA: TGTGCCAGCAGTTACGGGGGACAGGGCTACAATGAGCAGTTCTTC
CDR3 protein: CASSYGGQGYNEQFF

D gene: .
J gene: TRBJ1-4
clone size: .
V gene: TRBV23-1
CDR3 DNA: TGCGCCAGCAGTCAATCCACCGGTTTGGGTGAAAAACTGTTTTTT
CDR3 protein: CASSQSTGLGEKLFF

D gene: .
J gene: TRBJ2-5
clone size: .
V gene: TRBV9
CDR3 DNA: TGTGCCAGCAGCGCTTCGTGGGGACAAGAGACCCAGTACTTC
CDR3 protein: CASSASWGQETQYF

D gene: .
J gene: TRBJ2-5
clone size: many
V gene: TRBV28
CDR3 DNA: TGTGCCAGCAGCCTCCAAGAGACCCAGTACTTC
CDR3 protein: CASSLQETQYF

D gene: TRBD2
J gene: TRBJ2-5
clone size: .
V gene: TRBV5-1
CDR3 DNA: TGCGCCAGCAGCTTGGGACCAGCGGGAGAAGAGACCCAGTACTTC
CDR3 protein: CASSLGPAGEETQYF

D gene: TRBD1
J gene: TRBJ2-2
clone size: .
V gene: TRBV10-3
CDR3 DNA: TGTGCCATCAGTGGGCAGGGGGCCGACACCGGGGAGCTGTTTTTT
CDR3 protein: CAISGQGADTGELFF

D gene: TRBD2
J gene: TRBJ2-2
clone size: few
V gene: TRBV20-1
CDR3 DNA: TGCAGTGCTAGCCGCCTAGCGGGAGGGCCTAACACCGGGGAGCTGTTTTTT
CDR3 protein: CSASRLAGGPNTGELFF

D gene: .
J gene: TRBJ1-1
clone size: many
V gene: TRBV12-3/TRBV12-4
CDR3 DNA: TGTGCCAGCAGTCCCACCTCTAGCACTGAAGCTTTCTTT
CDR3 protein: CASSPTSSTEAFF